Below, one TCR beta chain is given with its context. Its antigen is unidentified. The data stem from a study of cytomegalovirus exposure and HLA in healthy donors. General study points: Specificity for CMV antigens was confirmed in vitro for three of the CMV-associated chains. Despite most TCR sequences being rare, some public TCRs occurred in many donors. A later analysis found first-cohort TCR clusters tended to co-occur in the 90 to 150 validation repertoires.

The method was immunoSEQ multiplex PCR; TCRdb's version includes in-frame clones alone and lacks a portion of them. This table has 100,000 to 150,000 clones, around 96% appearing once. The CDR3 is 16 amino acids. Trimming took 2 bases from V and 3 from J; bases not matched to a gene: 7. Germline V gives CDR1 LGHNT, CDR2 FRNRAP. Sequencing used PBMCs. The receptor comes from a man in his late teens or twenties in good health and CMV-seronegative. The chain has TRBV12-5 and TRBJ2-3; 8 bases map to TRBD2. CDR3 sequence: CASGLREGYGTDTQYF. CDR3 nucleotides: TGTGCTAGTGGTTTGCGGGAGGGCTACGGGACAGATACGCAGTATTTT.